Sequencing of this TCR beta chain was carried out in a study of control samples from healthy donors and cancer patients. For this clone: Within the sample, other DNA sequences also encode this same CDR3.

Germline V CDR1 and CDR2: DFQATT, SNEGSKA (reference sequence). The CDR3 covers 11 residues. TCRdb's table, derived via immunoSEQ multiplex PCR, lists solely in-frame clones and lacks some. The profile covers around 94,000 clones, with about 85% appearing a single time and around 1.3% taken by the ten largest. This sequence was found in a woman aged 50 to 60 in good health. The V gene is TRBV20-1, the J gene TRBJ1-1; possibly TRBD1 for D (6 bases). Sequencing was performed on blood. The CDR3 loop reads CRGAQGARAFF. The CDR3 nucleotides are TGCAGGGGGGCTCAAGGGGCGCGAGCTTTCTTT.